Listed below are T cell receptor beta chains from one sample, sequenced in a study of shared T cell receptors in the human thymus. Measured with immunoSEQ multiplex PCR; TCRdb has only the in-frame clones, and not every one. This sample has roughly 710,000 clones, with 70% to 90% found just once. The sample was also linked to a second study, of human thymus T cells.

Material: thymocytes. These receptors were taken from a girl under two years old with a congenital heart defect. CDR3s include the opening cysteine and the closing phenylalanine or tryptophan. Each record gives: D gene, V gene, J gene, clone size, CDR3 DNA, CDR3 protein. D genes are given only for firm matches. Some rows mark clone size as missing; the rest say once, few, many or name a class of expanded clone.

NA	TRBV5-5	TRBJ1-2	once	TGTGCCAGCAGCTTAACCCCTGAACCGGGAAACTATGGCTACACCTTC	CASSLTPEPGNYGYTF
TRBD1	TRBV25-1	TRBJ2-6	NA	TGTGCCAGCGGACAGGGTTTGACTGGGGCCAACGTCCTGACTTTC	CASGQGLTGANVLTF
TRBD1	TRBV5-1	TRBJ1-1	once	TGCGCCAGCAGATACTACGGGACAGGGCTTTTAAACACTGAAGCTTTCTTT	CASRYYGTGLLNTEAFF
TRBD2	TRBV7-2	TRBJ2-1	NA	TGTGCCAGCAGCTCACAGCGGGAGGGGGGCAATGAGCAGTTCTTC	CASSSQREGGNEQFF
TRBD1	TRBV7-9	TRBJ1-5	NA	TGTGCCAGCAGCTGTGATGACAGGGCTTTCAATCAGCCCCAGCATTTT	CASSCDDRAFNQPQHF
TRBD2	TRBV6-4	TRBJ2-3	NA	TGTGCCAGCAGCCCGGGGGGGTACACAGATACGCAGTATTTT	CASSPGGYTDTQYF
NA	TRBV29-1	TRBJ1-4	NA	TGCAGCGTTGAAAGGGGATATAATGAAAAACTGTTTTTT	CSVERGYNEKLFF
NA	TRBV4-3	TRBJ1-2	NA	TGCGCCAGCAGCCAAGGCCCCAGGGCTAACTATGGCTACACCTTC	CASSQGPRANYGYTF
NA	TRBV28	TRBJ1-6	NA	TGTGCCAGCACCCACCGGGGGCCCCTCCACTTT	CASTHRGPLHF
NA	TRBV9	TRBJ1-6	NA	TGTGCCAGCAGCGTAGGAAATGCAGGGAATAATTCACCCCTCCACTTT	CASSVGNAGNNSPLHF
NA	TRBV10-3	TRBJ2-2	NA	TGTGCCGCTCGGGATTCCCACTCCGCCGGGGAGCTGTTTTTT	CAARDSHSAGELFF
TRBD2	TRBV6-1	TRBJ2-7	few	TGTGCCTCGGGGGGGAGGGAACGCTACGAGCAGTACTTC	CASGGRERYEQYF
TRBD1	TRBV5-5	TRBJ2-2	once	TGTGCCAGCAGCCCTAGACAGGGGGCCGGGGACACCGGGGAGCTGTTTTTT	CASSPRQGAGDTGELFF
NA	TRBV15	TRBJ1-2	NA	TGTGCCACCAGCAGAGAATATAACTATGGCTACACCTTC	CATSREYNYGYTF
NA	TRBV27	TRBJ2-3	NA	TGTGCCAGCAGGGACAGAGACACAGATACGCAGTATTTT	CASRDRDTDTQYF
NA	TRBV7-9	TRBJ2-7	NA	TGTGCCAGCAGCCTTGGTGAGACAGTCTTGTGGGAGCAGTACTTC	CASSLGETVLWEQYF
NA	TRBV11-2	TRBJ1-5	NA	TGTGCCAGCAGCTTGAGTGGGGGGGCGAGCAATCAGCCCCAGCATTTT	CASSLSGGASNQPQHF
NA	TRBV27	TRBJ2-3	NA	TGTGCCAGCAGTGCATTGGGGCAGGGGAGTGCAGATACGCAGTATTTT	CASSALGQGSADTQYF
NA	TRBV7-2	TRBJ1-3	once	TGTGCCAGCAGCACCGGCCGGGGGAGGGCAGGAAACACCATATATTTT	CASSTGRGRAGNTIYF
NA	TRBV7-9	TRBJ1-1	NA	TGTGCCAGCAGCCCGATGGGCAGGGGCACTGAAGCTTTCTTT	CASSPMGRGTEAFF
NA	TRBV4-1	TRBJ1-2	NA	TGCGCCAGCAGCCAAGACCACCCTACAGATGGCTACACCTTC	CASSQDHPTDGYTF
TRBD1	TRBV7-7	TRBJ2-2	NA	TGTGCTAGCAGCCCCCTCCGGACAGGGGTGACCGGGGAGCTGTTTTTT	CASSPLRTGVTGELFF